One and the same sample provided the 9 T cell receptor beta chains below, sequenced in a study of blood T cells in healthy people across ages. Sample-barcoded 5' priming and a J-beta primer mix drove a second PCR of roughly 6 to 12 cycles. MiXCR was run by TCRdb on the 5' RACE reads, yielding one entry per CDR3 protein. The data hold hundreds of thousands of distinct CDR3 sequences, with approximately 40% observed a single time. Sequencing was done on a sample of blood. Receptor source: a man at least 80 years old in good health.

This clonotype was seen more than once but under ten times. The chain joins TRBV25-1 to TRBJ2-7, with D possibly being TRBD1 or TRBD2 (5 bases each). The J call may be faulty, since TRBJ2-5 better matches the DNA end. This CDR3 is built from 14 residues. Germline V lookup: CDR1 MGHDK, CDR2 SYGVNS. The CDR3 protein is CASSELGDQETQYF. The CDR3 coding sequence is TGTGCCAGCAGTGAATTGGGGGACCAAGAGACCCAGTACTTC.

This clonotype has only a few counts. V gene TRBV29-1 combines with J gene TRBJ1-5; D not resolved. V was clipped by 4 bases and J by 0 bases, with 13 bases between them. CDR3 size: 15 residues. In germline, CDR1 is SQVTM, CDR2 ANQGSEA. As DNA, the CDR3 is TGCAGCGTTGTATGGGTTGGGGATAGCAATCAGCCCCAGCATTTT. It codes for CSVVWVGDSNQPQHF.

On this clonotype: A read error may be the cause here, since a much bigger clone is one base away. J is TRBJ2-1 and V is TRBV9, with D unresolved. The J call may be in error: the DNA end matches TRBJ2-7 better. This CDR3 region has 15 residues. Germline values: CDR1 SGDLS, CDR2 YYNGEE. The CDR3 DNA follows: TGTGCCAGCAGCGTAGACCCCTTATATATCAATGAGCAGTACTTC. The encoded protein is CASSVDPLYINEQYF.

This clonotype has at least ten counts. The chain employs TRBV29-1 and TRBJ2-7, with D maybe TRBD1 (6 bases). The germline V gene encodes CDR1 SQVTM and CDR2 ANQGSEA. CDR3 length: 13 residues. V was shortened by 5 bases and J by 3 bases, with 14 bases between the two germline ends. The CDR3 DNA reads as TGCAGCGTTAGGGACACCACAAACTACGAGCAGTACTTC. The encoded protein is CSVRDTTNYEQYF.

This clonotype was picked up a small number of times. This sequence joins TRBV6-1 and TRBJ1-1; D is ambiguous. V was cut by 2 bases and J by 6 bases, with 13 bases left in between. The CDR3 is 14 residues long. Germline CDR1 is MNHNS and CDR2 is SASEGT. The CDR3: CASSERVMGAEAFF. DNA of the CDR3: TGTGCCAGCAGTGAAAGGGTCATGGGAGCTGAAGCTTTCTTT.

This clonotype was recorded a few times. This chain joins TRBV2 and TRBJ1-2; D call uncertain. Germline assignment: CDR1 SNHLY and CDR2 FYNNEI. The CDR3 consists of 14 residues. V lost 6 bases to trimming and J lost 4 bases, with 15 bases between them. The CDR3 DNA follows: TGTGCCAGCAGGAGATTGGGTCACCCCTATGGCTACACCTTC. Its translation is CASRRLGHPYGYTF.

The rearrangement joins TRBV5-1 to TRBJ2-1; TRBD1 matches at 8 bases. There are 15 residues in the CDR3. With 4 bases clipped from V and 8 bases from J, the junction kept 11 bases outside the gene matches. Germline V gene sequence: CDR1 SGHRS, CDR2 YFSETQ. This CDR3 reads CASSPTGAPGYEQFF. CDR3 bases: TGCGCCAGCAGCCCGACAGGGGCCCCAGGCTATGAGCAGTTCTTC.

V gene TRBV4-1 combines with J gene TRBJ2-2; 8 bases map to TRBD1. The germline CDR1 and CDR2 sequences are MGHRA and YSYEKL. The CDR3 has 17 amino acids. The V gene end was trimmed by 3 bases and the J gene end by 0 bases; junction bases not matched to a gene: 6. The CDR3 spells CASSHIPGGANTGELFF. The DNA of the CDR3 is TGCGCCAGCAGCCATATCCCAGGGGGCGCGAACACCGGGGAGCTGTTTTTT.

A remark on this clonotype: A much larger clone is a single base away; this may be a read error. The V call is TRBV7-2, the J call TRBJ2-5; D is possibly TRBD1 or TRBD2 (6 bases each). The J call may be faulty, since TRBJ2-7 better matches the DNA end. The germline V gene encodes CDR1 SGHTA and CDR2 FQGNSA. The CDR3 extends over 13 amino acids. The chain's CDR3 is CASSLRGADEQYF. The CDR3 region has the DNA TGTGCCAGCAGCCTTAGGGGGGCCGACGAGCAGTACTTC.